This TCR beta chain derives from a study of T-cell reconstitution after alpha-beta-depleted transplantation in children. Germline CDR1 and CDR2: DFQATT and SNEGSKA (reference sequence). The CDR3 is 18 amino acids. Trimming cost V 6 bases and J 4 bases; bases outside gene matches: 18. The authors prepared the TCRbeta library with unique molecular identifiers. TCRdb recomputed calls from the PCR reads with MiXCR, one row per CDR3 protein. The table lists about 690,000 distinct CDR3 sequences, roughly 15% of them singletons. This clonotype was seen repeatedly, ten times or more. The TCR originated in a human donor who donated a stem cell graft to a child with acute myeloid leukemia. This rearrangement joins TRBV20-1 to TRBJ2-1; 10 bases match TRBD2. Sequencing used PBMCs from the stem cell graft donor, obtained from the stem cell graft. CDR3 amino acids: CSARQRERGGPGYNEQFF. DNA of the CDR3: TGCAGTGCCAGACAACGGGAGCGGGGGGGCCCGGGATACAATGAGCAGTTCTTC.